This T cell receptor (beta chain) was identified in a study of metastatic and nonmetastatic thyroid tumors. Before thyroid surgery, none of the patients had received any treatment. Points on this clone: Antigen specificity is unknown.

Source study methods: Differences in CDR3 between clinicopathological groups were drawn on to build a classifier intended to discriminate distant-metastatic papillary thyroid cancer patients. With MiXCR, TCRdb reprocessed the PCR reads. For this entry, the V and J calls and clone size follow TCRdb and not the study's own pipeline. Altogether 10,000 to 15,000 clones are present, about 27% being singletons, with the ten largest covering approximately 18%. Study-wide findings and caveats: Malignant tumors reportedly showed significantly higher TCR beta diversity than benign nodules in both blood and tumor.

Germline assignment: CDR1 MNHNS and CDR2 SASEGT. V lost 3 bases and J 6 bases, leaving 15 bases between the germline ends. This CDR3 spans 14 amino acids. The receptor's source is a female donor with papillary thyroid cancer or a benign thyroid nodule (not recorded which). Some clones in this sample may be carry-over from other donors' samples. The chain links TRBV6-1 to TRBJ2-7; D is tentatively TRBD1 or TRBD2 (6 bases each). Sequenced material: tumor tissue. In nucleotides, the CDR3 is TGTGCCAGCAGTGATGGGGGCGCGACTAGCGAGCAGTACTTC. Translated, it gives CASSDGGATSEQYF.